This TCR beta chain stems from a study of Graves' ophthalmopathy and Graves' hyperthyroidism. Broader study findings: Blood repertoires reportedly contained most expanded thyroid clonotypes above 0.001 frequency.

Germline V gene lookup returns CDR1 SGHTA and CDR2 FQGNSA. This CDR3 spans 12 amino acids. The junction had 2 bases not matched to a gene; V was cut back by 5 bases and J by 7 bases. In this cohort, patients with other autoimmune diseases, uncontrolled infections, pregnancy or lactation were excluded. Amplified TCR beta CDR3 regions were obtained using RNA transcripts as template. The authors performed first-round RT-PCR with HTBI primers and then a second-round multiplex PCR. TCRdb redid the calling of the multiplex PCR reads with MiXCR, one entry per CDR3 protein. The repertoire holds about 400,000 distinct CDR3 sequences, around 21% seen once, with roughly 3% in the top ten. This clonotype has ten or more counts. Antigen specificity is unknown.

This TCR was sampled from a woman under 30 with stable Graves' hyperthyroidism. The chain uses TRBV7-2 and TRBJ1-5; 7 nucleotides match TRBD1. The sequencing input was peripheral blood. In nucleotides, the CDR3 is TGTGCCAGCAGCCTACAGGGGCAGCCCCAGCATTTT. It specifies CASSLQGQPQHF.